One sample yielded the 20 T cell receptor beta chains listed below, sequenced in a study of OX40 agonist ivuxolimab in advanced cancers. Clones were read by immunoSEQ multiplex PCR, and TCRdb kept only the in-frame ones, dropping some. The sample shows around 38,000 clones, 75% to 90% of them seen only once. The starting material was CD4+ or CD8+ T cells sorted from blood, obtained in a trial of the OX40 agonist ivuxolimab. The receptors derive from an adult with an advanced solid tumor such as melanoma, head and neck, liver or kidney cancer.

This chain uses TRBV2 with TRBJ1-6; D is unresolved. V lost 4 bases and J lost 2, with 15 bases in between. CDR3 length: 17 residues. CDR1 is SNHLY, CDR2 FYNNEI, per germline. This CDR3 is CASSVGSQRAYNSPLHF. The CDR3 nucleotides are TGTGCCAGCAGTGTTGGCTCACAGAGGGCCTATAATTCACCCCTCCACTTT.

The chain uses TRBV5-5 and TRBJ1-6; D not certain. V lost 0 bases and J 7 bases, leaving 11 bases between the germline ends. CDR3 size: 15 residues. CDR1 is SGHKS, CDR2 YYEKEE, per germline (reference sequence). In nucleotides, the CDR3 is TGTGCCAGCAGCTTGGTGCCAGCGATGAATTCACCCCTCCACTTT. It codes for CASSLVPAMNSPLHF.

The chain employs TRBV4-2 and TRBJ2-5; 9 bases are shared with TRBD2. Losses at the gene ends were 1 base for V and 5 bases for J; bases not matched to a gene: 11. This CDR3 region has 17 residues. Germline values: CDR1 LGHNA, CDR2 YNFKEQ. CDR3 sequence (DNA): TGTGCCAGCAGCCAAGGCCCAGCGGGGGGCCGGGTGGAGACCCAGTACTTC. Translated: CASSQGPAGGRVETQYF.

V usage is TRBV16 and J usage is TRBJ2-7; 9 bases are a match to TRBD2. CDR3 length: 13 amino acids. Germline V gene sequence: CDR1 KGHSY, CDR2 FQNENV. Trimming cost V 4 bases and J 2 bases; bases outside gene matches: 0. The DNA for the CDR3 is TGTGCCAGCAGCCGCGGGGGGGCCTACGAGCAGTACTTC. This codes for CASSRGGAYEQYF.

This chain connects TRBV6-5 to TRBJ1-1, with 9 nucleotides matching TRBD1. V lost 3 bases to trimming and J lost 7 bases; unmatched junction nucleotides: 6. CDR3 length equals 14 residues. The germline gives CDR1 MNHEY, CDR2 SVGAGI. The CDR3 nucleotides are TGTGCCAGCAGTTATGGGACAGGGCCTCTTGAAGCTTTCTTT. The encoded protein is CASSYGTGPLEAFF.

The rearrangement joins TRBV5-6 to TRBJ1-1, with 7 bases aligning to TRBD1. The CDR3 extends over 15 amino acids. With 4 bases clipped from V and 8 bases from J, the junction kept 14 bases outside the gene matches. CDR1 and CDR2 from the germline V gene are SGHDT and YYEEEE. The CDR3 sequence is CASSPRETGRLEAFF. The CDR3, as DNA: TGTGCCAGCAGCCCAAGAGAGACAGGGAGGTTAGAAGCTTTCTTT.

In its sample, this clone was seen a few times. The J gene is TRBJ1-6, the V gene TRBV7-9; unclear D gene. There are 14 residues in the CDR3. The V gene lost 1 base and the J gene lost 4 bases, with 5 bases spanning the gap. The germline CDR1 and CDR2 sequences are SEHNR and FQNEAQ (reference sequence). CDR3 sequence (DNA): TGTGCCAGCAGCTTAGTCGCGTATAATTCACCCCTCCACTTT. Protein sequence: CASSLVAYNSPLHF.

The V call is TRBV5-1, the J call TRBJ2-2; D not resolved. The CDR3 contains 16 residues. V was pared by 1 base and J by 0 bases, with 10 bases between. Germline V CDR1 and CDR2: SGHRS, YFSETQ. The CDR3 region has the DNA TGCGCCAGCAGCTTGAAAGGACCGACGAACACCGGGGAGCTGTTTTTT. Translating it yields CASSLKGPTNTGELFF.

The genes are TRBV7-3 and TRBJ1-3, with 7 positions matching TRBD1. The CDR3 sequence is 20 residues long. Per the germline V gene, CDR1 is SGHTA and CDR2 is FQGTGA. Trimming at V came to 4 bases and at J to 0 bases, leaving 18 bases not matched to a gene. The CDR3 sequence is CASSWVYDRVGKRSGNTIYF. The CDR3 nucleotides are TGTGCCAGCAGCTGGGTTTACGACAGGGTAGGCAAACGCTCTGGAAACACCATATATTTT. The full variable domain, with the rest looked up from reference TRBV7-3 and TRBJ1-3, is GAGVSQTPSNKVTEKGKYVELRCDPISGHTALYWYRQSLGQGPEFLIYFQGTGAADDSGLPNDRFFAVRPEGSVSTLKIQRTERGDSAVYLCASSWVYDRVGKRSGNTIYFGEGSWLTVV.

The V call is TRBV9, the J call TRBJ1-1; D remains ambiguous. Trimming cost V 4 bases and J 3 bases, with 10 bases left between them. Germline V CDR1 and CDR2: SGDLS, YYNGEE. The CDR3 loop spans 13 amino acids. CDR3 DNA sequence: TGTGCCAGCAGCCCAGGAAGGGACACTGAAGCTTTCTTT. Its protein is CASSPGRDTEAFF.

The J gene is TRBJ1-1, the V gene TRBV5-6, with 7 bases that match TRBD1. With V trimmed by 0 bases and J by 6 bases, 8 bases remained unmatched. Germline values: CDR1 SGHDT, CDR2 YYEEEE. The CDR3 extends over 15 amino acids. DNA of the CDR3: TGTGCCAGCAGCTTGGGTCACAGGGGTTCGGCTGAAGCTTTCTTT. It translates to CASSLGHRGSAEAFF.

The chain combines TRBV4-1 with TRBJ1-5; no clear D gene. Germline V lookup: CDR1 MGHRA, CDR2 YSYEKL. The CDR3 has 17 amino acids. Between the trimmed V and J ends, which lost 1 base and 2 bases, there was a span of 15 bases. The CDR3: CASSQADRPSGNQPQHF. The DNA for the CDR3 is TGCGCCAGCAGCCAAGCAGACCGGCCGTCAGGCAATCAGCCCCAGCATTTT.

The chain employs TRBV27 and TRBJ1-5; D remains unclear. The CDR3 runs to 15 residues. V was clipped by 2 bases and J by 2 bases, with 10 bases between them. From germline, CDR1 is MNHEY and CDR2 SMNVEV (reference sequence). This CDR3 is CASSLEPWGNQPQHF. For the CDR3, the DNA is TGTGCCAGCAGTTTAGAGCCCTGGGGCAATCAGCCCCAGCATTTT.

The rearrangement links TRBV28 to TRBJ2-7, with 8 bases identical to TRBD1. J gave up 3 bases and V 5 bases, and 6 bases lay outside the gene matches. The CDR3 length is 14 residues. Germline values: CDR1 MDHEN, CDR2 SYDVKM. CDR3 in amino acids: CASSRQGRIYEQYF. DNA of the CDR3: TGTGCCAGCAGTAGACAGGGGAGGATCTACGAGCAGTACTTC.

This rearrangement joins TRBV28 to TRBJ1-1; the D is unclear. The CDR3 runs to 11 residues. V lost 6 bases to trimming and J lost 4 bases, with 6 bases between them. Per germline, CDR1 MDHEN and CDR2 SYDVKM. The DNA for the CDR3 is TGTGCCAGCAGCTATGCCACTGAAGCTTTCTTT. Its translation is CASSYATEAFF.

The rearrangement uses TRBV12-5 and TRBJ1-2; D not resolved. V shed 6 bases and J shed 2 bases, with 16 bases lying between them. The V gene's germline CDR1 is LGHNT and CDR2 FRNRAP. CDR3 length equals 15 residues. The CDR3 region has the DNA TGTGCTAGTGGGTGGGAGAGGGATCACAACTATGGCTACACCTTC. It specifies CASGWERDHNYGYTF. The full variable domain, rest sourced from reference TRBV12-5 and TRBJ1-2, is DARVTQTPRHKVTEMGQEVTMRCQPILGHNTVFWYRQTMMQGLELLAYFRNRAPLDDSGMPKDRFSAEMPDATLATLKIQPSEPRDSAVYFCASGWERDHNYGYTFGSGTRLTVV.

This chain uses TRBV20-1 with TRBJ1-2, with a possible D match to TRBD1 (5 bases). CDR1 is DFQATT, CDR2 SNEGSKA, per germline (reference sequence). With 3 bases removed from V and 8 bases from J, the gap between germline ends came to 10 bases. The CDR3 length is 11 residues. CDR3 sequence: CSARQGLGYTF. The CDR3 region has the DNA TGCAGTGCTAGGCAGGGTCTCGGCTACACCTTC.

The chain couples TRBV18 to TRBJ1-1; 7 bases line up with TRBD1. Germline trimming cut 4 bases from V and 0 bases from J; bases unmatched to any gene: 8. The CDR3 contains 16 residues. CDR1 is KGHSH, CDR2 LQKENI, per germline. CDR3 amino acids: CASSLGTATMNTEAFF. The CDR3 DNA reads TGTGCCAGCTCACTCGGGACAGCAACCATGAACACTGAAGCTTTCTTT.

This clone turned up a few times. The chain combines TRBV19 with TRBJ1-1; the D is unclear. The germline V gene has CDR1 LNHDA and CDR2 SQIVND (reference sequence). V was clipped by 6 bases and J by 5 bases, with 4 bases between them. The CDR3 sequence is 10 residues long. CDR3 protein: CASRATEAFF. In DNA, the CDR3 is TGTGCCAGTAGGGCGACTGAAGCTTTCTTT.

This rearrangement joins TRBV2 to TRBJ2-1, with 7 bases that match TRBD2. CDR1 and CDR2 (germline): SNHLY, FYNNEI. The CDR3 runs 16 residues. After removal of 9 bases from V and 4 bases from J, the junction contained 15 bases not matched to a gene. DNA of the CDR3: TGTGCCAGTAGCCCGAAAAGCGGGAAGATATACAATGAGCAGTTCTTC. As protein: CASSPKSGKIYNEQFF.